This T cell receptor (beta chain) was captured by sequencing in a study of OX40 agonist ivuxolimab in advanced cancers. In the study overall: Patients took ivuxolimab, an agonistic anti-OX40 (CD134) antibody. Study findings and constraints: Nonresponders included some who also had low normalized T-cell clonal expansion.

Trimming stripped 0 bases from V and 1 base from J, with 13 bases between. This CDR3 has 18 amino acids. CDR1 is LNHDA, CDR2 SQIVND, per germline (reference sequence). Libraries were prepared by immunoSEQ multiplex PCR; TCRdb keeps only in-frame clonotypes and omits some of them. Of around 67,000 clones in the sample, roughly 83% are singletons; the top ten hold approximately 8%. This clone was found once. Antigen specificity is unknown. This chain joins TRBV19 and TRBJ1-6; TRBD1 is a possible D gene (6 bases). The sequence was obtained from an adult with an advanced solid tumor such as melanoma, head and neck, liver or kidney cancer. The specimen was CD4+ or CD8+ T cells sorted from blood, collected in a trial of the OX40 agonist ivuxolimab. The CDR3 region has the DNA TGTGCCAGTAGTATAGATCGCGGGGGCTTTTCCTATAATTCACCCCTCCACTTT. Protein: CASSIDRGGFSYNSPLHF.